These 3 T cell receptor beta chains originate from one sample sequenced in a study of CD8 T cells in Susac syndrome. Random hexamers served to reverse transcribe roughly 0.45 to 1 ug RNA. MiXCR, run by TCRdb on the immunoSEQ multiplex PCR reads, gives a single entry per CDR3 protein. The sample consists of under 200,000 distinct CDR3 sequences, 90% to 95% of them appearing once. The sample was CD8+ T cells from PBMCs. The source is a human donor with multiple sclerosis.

CDR3 protein: CASSLRSWSEQYF. In nucleotides, the CDR3 is TGTGCCAGCAGCTTAAGGAGTTGGTCCGAGCAGTACTTC. The rearrangement links TRBV7-2 to TRBJ2-7; D is ambiguous. Germline CDR1 and CDR2: SGHTA and FQGNSA. The length of the CDR3 is 13 residues. V shed 2 bases and J shed 6 bases, with 11 bases lying between them. Complete variable domain (other parts from reference TRBV7-2 and TRBJ2-7): GAGVSQSPSNKVTEKGKDVELRCDPISGHTALYWYRQSLGQGLEFLIYFQGNSAPDKSGLPSDRFSAERTGGSVSTLTIQRTQQEDSAVYLCASSLRSWSEQYFGPGTRLTVT.

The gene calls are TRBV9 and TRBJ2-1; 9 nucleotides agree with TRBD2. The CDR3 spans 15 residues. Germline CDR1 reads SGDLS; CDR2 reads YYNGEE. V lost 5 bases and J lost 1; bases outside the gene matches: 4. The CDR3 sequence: CASSRLADSYNEQFF. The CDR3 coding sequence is TGTGCCAGCAGTAGACTAGCGGATTCCTACAATGAGCAGTTCTTC.

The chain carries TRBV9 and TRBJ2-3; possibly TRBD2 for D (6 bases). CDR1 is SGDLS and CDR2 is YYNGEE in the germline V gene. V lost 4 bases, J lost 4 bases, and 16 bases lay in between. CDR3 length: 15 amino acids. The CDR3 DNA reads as TGTGCCAGCAGCCTGGCGGGGAGTGGGTCAGATACGCAGTATTTT. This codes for CASSLAGSGSDTQYF.